The 10 T cell receptor beta chains given below trace back to one sample, sequenced in a study of CD8 T cells in Susac syndrome. An amount of RNA that ranged from roughly 0.5 to 1 ug was reverse transcribed with random hexamers. MiXCR was run by TCRdb on the immunoSEQ multiplex PCR reads, yielding one entry per CDR3 protein. The sample has about 83,000 distinct CDR3 sequences, just under 95% seen once. Sequenced material: CD8+ T cells from PBMCs. These receptors all come from a human donor with Susac syndrome.

The chain links TRBV29-1 to TRBJ2-1; D is unresolved. The CDR3 loop spans 11 amino acids. CDR1 SQVTM and CDR2 ANQGSEA come from the germline V gene. V shed 7 bases and J shed 7 bases, with 11 bases lying between them. CDR3 coding DNA: TGCAGCGCCCAAGAGGTTAATGAGCAGTTCTTC. Its protein product is CSAQEVNEQFF.

This chain uses TRBV6-2 or TRBV6-3 with TRBJ2-7, with 8 bases matching TRBD2. The CDR3 runs 14 residues. Unmatched junction bases numbered 3, after V lost 2 bases and J lost 3 bases. The germline V gene encodes CDR1 MNHEY and CDR2 SVGEGT. The CDR3, as DNA: TGTGCCAGCAGTTACGGACTAGCTGTCTACGAGCAGTACTTC. Its protein is CASSYGLAVYEQYF.

This chain links TRBV5-1 with TRBJ1-1, with a possible D match to TRBD1 (6 bases). CDR1 and CDR2 from the germline V gene are SGHRS and YFSETQ. Deletions cut 4 bases from V and 8 bases from J, with 9 bases between. CDR3 length equals 11 residues. The CDR3: CASSQGLEAFF. The CDR3 DNA reads TGCGCCAGCAGCCAGGGGTTAGAAGCTTTCTTT.

The chain employs TRBV7-6 and TRBJ2-2; D perhaps matches TRBD2 (6 bases). The V end was cut by 3 bases, the J end by 2 bases, with 16 bases between. This CDR3 contains 17 residues. Per germline, CDR1 SGHVS and CDR2 FNYEAQ. Here the CDR3 DNA reads TGTGCCAGCAGCTTCCCCCGGTCTAGCGAAAACACCGGGGAGCTGTTTTTT. This sequence encodes CASSFPRSSENTGELFF.

This clonotype was seen only once. The junction shows a germline mismatch at one end, possibly a read error. The chain couples TRBV11-2 to TRBJ2-1, with 8 bases aligning to TRBD2. This CDR3 region has 14 residues. Germline lookup yields CDR1 SGHAT and CDR2 FQNNGV. CDR3 protein: CASSSPGASGPPLF. The CDR3 bases are TGTGCCAGCAGCTCCCCCGGGGCTAGCGGGCCTCCCCTCTTC.

V gene TRBV20-1 combines with J gene TRBJ2-5; D is ambiguous. Germline CDR1 reads DFQATT; CDR2 reads SNEGSKA (reference sequence). V gave up 5 bases and J gave up 9 bases, with 4 bases separating them. CDR3 length equals 8 residues. In DNA, the CDR3 is TGCAGTGCTGGTCCCCAGTACTTC. This gives the protein CSAGPQYF.

This clonotype showed up just once. V and J are TRBV11-2 and TRBJ2-5; D is ambiguous. Germline values: CDR1 SGHAT, CDR2 FQNNGV. There are 12 residues in the CDR3. V was cut by 0 bases and J by 6 bases, with 5 bases left in between. The CDR3 loop is CASSLDRQTQYF. The CDR3 coding sequence is TGTGCCAGCAGCTTAGACCGGCAGACCCAGTACTTC.

V usage is TRBV20-1 and J usage is TRBJ2-1, with 10 nucleotides matching TRBD2. The V segment lost 3 bases and the J segment 1 base; nucleotides outside the gene matches: 3. The CDR3 has 15 residues. Germline assignment: CDR1 DFQATT and CDR2 SNEGSKA (reference sequence). CDR3 sequence: CSASELAGSYNEQFF. DNA of the CDR3: TGCAGTGCTAGCGAACTAGCGGGATCCTACAATGAGCAGTTCTTC.

This chain connects TRBV12-3 or TRBV12-4 to TRBJ2-2; no clear D. The CDR3 runs 13 residues. V dropped 2 bases and J dropped 3 bases, with 4 bases sitting between them. CDR3 sequence (DNA): TGTGCCAGCAGTTTACGGGACACCGGGGAGCTGTTTTTT. It specifies CASSLRDTGELFF.

The chain carries TRBV4-1 and TRBJ2-7; tentative D call: TRBD1 (6 bases). The V and J ends lost 0 bases and 1 base respectively, with 10 bases between them. The CDR3 runs to 15 residues. CDR1 is MGHRA and CDR2 is YSYEKL in the germline V gene. CDR3 protein: CASSQDSTGSYEQYF. CDR3 DNA sequence: TGCGCCAGCAGCCAAGATTCCACAGGGTCCTACGAGCAGTACTTC.